Listed below are T cell receptor beta chains from one sample, sequenced in a study of T cell clusters in autoimmune cytopenias. For each CDR3 protein, TCRdb gives one entry from its re-call of the multiplex PCR reads, without DNA. Recorded for this sample: around 9,700 distinct CDR3 sequences. The same data also went into a second study, on T cell repertoires in aging, cancer and after chemotherapy.

Sequencing was carried out using peripheral blood. The source is a human donor in good health. Each CDR3 is given with its conserved first and last residue. A row's size may be missing; if present it is once, few, many or a size class.

CDR3: CSARDLQGISPLHF; size: medium-sized; J: TRBJ1-6; V: TRBV20-1
CDR3: CASRTGGADTQYF; size: .; J: TRBJ2-3; V: TRBV6-1
CDR3: CASSDTQDNEQFF; size: .; J: TRBJ2-1; V: TRBV6-1
CDR3: CASRPGTSGVDEQFF; size: .; J: TRBJ2-1; V: TRBV12-3/TRBV12-4
CDR3: CAIKTLNTEAFF; size: .; J: TRBJ1-1; V: TRBV10-3
CDR3: CASQGPPGEKLFF; size: .; J: TRBJ1-4; V: TRBV6-1
CDR3: CASSGGPGTGPLYGYTF; size: .; J: TRBJ1-2; V: TRBV6-5
CDR3: CASSYSMSNQPQHF; size: .; J: TRBJ1-5; V: TRBV6-5
CDR3: CASRSPQGNEQFF; size: .; J: TRBJ2-1; V: TRBV2
CDR3: CASRVDRGSPLHF; size: .; J: TRBJ1-6; V: TRBV2
CDR3: CASAPLGQGPYEQYF; size: large; J: TRBJ2-7; V: TRBV12-3/TRBV12-4
CDR3: CASSLVVGFGQDYEQYF; size: .; J: TRBJ2-7; V: TRBV5-1
CDR3: CASSLALAGFSDTQYF; size: medium-sized; J: TRBJ2-3; V: TRBV7-2
CDR3: CSARGGGNTEAFF; size: .; J: TRBJ1-1; V: TRBV20-1
CDR3: CASRASSGNTIYF; size: .; J: TRBJ1-3; V: TRBV12-3/TRBV12-4
CDR3: CASIIGETQYF; size: .; J: TRBJ2-5; V: TRBV30
CDR3: CATAPAWRPQTQYF; size: .; J: TRBJ2-5; V: TRBV12-3/TRBV12-4
CDR3: CSAPPSGRESYEQYF; size: .; J: TRBJ2-7; V: TRBV20-1
CDR3: CASSPGTGYTYEQYF; size: medium-sized; J: TRBJ2-7; V: TRBV18
CDR3: CASSQRRGGTYEQYF; size: medium-sized; J: TRBJ2-7; V: TRBV19
CDR3: CASSFTGGENTEAFF; size: .; J: TRBJ1-1; V: TRBV28
CDR3: CASSIGRGGPSQETQYF; size: .; J: TRBJ2-5; V: TRBV6-5
CDR3: CASSLGPGQGSTEAFF; size: .; J: TRBJ1-1; V: TRBV5-1
CDR3: CASSLDSSYSNQPQHF; size: .; J: TRBJ1-5; V: TRBV7-6
CDR3: CASSLSPGVVTDEQYF; size: medium-sized; J: TRBJ2-7; V: TRBV27
CDR3: CASSLVSSYEQYF; size: medium-sized; J: TRBJ2-7; V: TRBV5-5
CDR3: CASSASRSGANVLTF; size: .; J: TRBJ2-6; V: TRBV6-1
CDR3: CAWSRGRDYLSYNEQFF; size: .; J: TRBJ2-1; V: TRBV30
CDR3: CASSRTSGGRETQYF; size: .; J: TRBJ2-5; V: TRBV12-3/TRBV12-4
CDR3: CASSSTPGQGASYEQYF; size: .; J: TRBJ2-7; V: TRBV28
CDR3: CASSLGSGGADTQYF; size: .; J: TRBJ2-3; V: TRBV7-9
CDR3: CSVINWDHTEAFF; size: medium-sized; J: TRBJ1-1; V: TRBV29-1
CDR3: CASSEPGQYTDTQYF; size: medium-sized; J: TRBJ2-3; V: TRBV6-1
CDR3: CASRGGTGELFF; size: medium-sized; J: TRBJ2-2; V: TRBV19
CDR3: CASSLHRGGLSGANVLTF; size: .; J: TRBJ2-6; V: TRBV6-6
CDR3: CASRAGTGGYEQYF; size: medium-sized; J: TRBJ2-7; V: TRBV6-5
CDR3: CASTTGTFDTEAFF; size: medium-sized; J: TRBJ1-1; V: TRBV5-5
CDR3: CSARQLLGSNEQFF; size: medium-sized; J: TRBJ2-1; V: TRBV20-1
CDR3: CASSPGLAGLYEQYF; size: medium-sized; J: TRBJ2-7; V: TRBV18
CDR3: CSASEGSGNTIYF; size: .; J: TRBJ1-3; V: TRBV20-1
CDR3: CASGLAGDTQYF; size: .; J: TRBJ2-3; V: TRBV5-6
CDR3: CASSPLGGPARGHEQYF; size: .; J: TRBJ2-7; V: TRBV12-3/TRBV12-4
CDR3: CASSGQDTGELFF; size: medium-sized; J: TRBJ2-2; V: TRBV6-4
CDR3: CASMGTGNYEQYF; size: medium-sized; J: TRBJ2-7; V: TRBV27
CDR3: CASSYAYPAGVGGYTF; size: .; J: TRBJ1-2; V: TRBV6-2/TRBV6-3
CDR3: CASSLEGVAGGGDHEQFF; size: .; J: TRBJ2-1; V: TRBV12-3/TRBV12-4
CDR3: CASSSMGGENYGYTF; size: medium-sized; J: TRBJ1-2; V: TRBV27
CDR3: CASGRQGATYEQYF; size: .; J: TRBJ2-7; V: TRBV28
CDR3: CASSRITGGFYEQYF; size: .; J: TRBJ2-7; V: TRBV6-1
CDR3: CASSLYGGANTGELFF; size: .; J: TRBJ2-2; V: TRBV7-3
CDR3: CASGLSNYGYTF; size: .; J: TRBJ1-2; V: TRBV12-5
CDR3: CASSLEVGSEQYF; size: .; J: TRBJ2-7; V: TRBV7-9